Given below is one T cell receptor (delta chain) in context. This clone is categorized as large (0.1 to 1%). Its antigen is not yet known. No much larger clonotype is one base removed from it; base qualities were not supplied. Other DNA sequences from this sample encode an identical CDR3 as well. Thymocytes were stained with Zombie NIR viability dye plus antibodies to CD3 (UCHT1), TCRgammadelta (11F2), TCRVgamma9 (IMMU360) and TCRVdelta2 (IMMU389). TRD and TRG CDR3 repertoires were generated in bulk, separately, from sorted Vgamma9Vdelta2 and nonVgamma9Vdelta2 gammadelta thymocytes obtained from human fetal and pediatric thymuses. Children undergoing cardiac surgery in Belgium were the source of the pediatric thymus tissue. Pediatric thymus donors in the study were aged between roughly 1 and 11 years. As previously described, thymic cell suspensions were prepared from both fetal and post-natal thymuses. NonVgamma9Vdelta2 thymocytes were sorted as CD3+ gammadeltaTCR+ cells lacking the Vgamma9+Vdelta2+ phenotype. A FACS Aria III cell sorter (BD Biosciences) was used for cell sorting.

Sequencing was carried out with an Illumina MiSeq. Per the authors' processing: To analyze publicity, the Vgamma9Vdelta2 and nonVgamma9Vdelta2 bulk CDR3 files from each subject were merged so that every subject had one combined repertoire. CDR3 publicity was scored from 0 to 19 by checking each amino acid sequence across 9 single-cell datasets and approximately 9 bulk repertoires, using base R and dplyr. The public reads were reprocessed by TCRdb using CATT, and rows of matching DNA were later combined. These V and J calls originate from TCRdb's pipeline instead of the authors' own analysis. The sample table lists 2,000 or so delta-chain clones, roughly a quarter of them with a count of one. 4.4% of the sample belongs to the ten largest clones. The data belong to a study of fetal and pediatric gammadelta thymocytes (dated by TCRdb to between 2021 and 2024). Describing the broader study: The bulk gammadelta thymocyte repertoires, which combined previously published data with newly generated, unpublished data, were used to reinforce a single-cell study of gammadelta thymocyte development. A total of approximately ten subjects, comprising 3 fetal thymus donors and 7 pediatric thymus donors, were covered by the bulk gammadelta thymocyte repertoire set. Bulk gammadelta thymocyte repertoires combined previously published data (refs 27,28) with unpublished data. To increase subject numbers and strengthen the CDR3 publicity analysis, bulk TCR repertoire data were added. The full study reports these points: Compared with post-natal repertoires, fetal gammadelta thymocyte repertoires had previously been reported to be enriched for TRDV2, TRGV8 and TRGV9 usage, low N additions and public CDR3s.

Including the terminal cysteine and phenylalanine, the CDR3 comprises 28 residues. The read is trimmed to its CDR3 DNA, 84 bases read in frame from base 1. The V and J ends are trimmed by 7 bases and 0 bases, leaving 55 bases between them. Looking up the germline V gene yields CDR1 TSESDYY and CDR2 QEAYKQQN. Here the chain combines TRAV38-2/DV8 and TRDJ1, with the D call perhaps TRDD2 or TRDD3, as 6 bases match in each case. The sequenced sample consisted of non-Vgamma9Vdelta2 gamma-delta T cells from the thymus. Read against the paper, the sample's cell subset or site label means: CD3+gammadeltaTCR+ thymocytes not co-expressing Vgamma9 and Vdelta2. The receptor's source is a child who underwent cardiac surgery and was recorded as healthy. The CDR3: CAYSGIPGIIPSRPRLGSSPTYTDKLIF. At the DNA level, the sequence is TGTGCTTATTCGGGTATCCCCGGGATCATCCCTTCCCGACCCCGGCTGGGGAGTAGCCCTACTTACACCGATAAACTCATCTTT.